The text below deals with one TCR beta chain. Its specificity is not known. This entry comes from a study of cytomegalovirus exposure and HLA in healthy donors. Vbeta (60) and Jbeta (13) primers were used in the PCR. This table comes from immunoSEQ multiplex PCR, and its TCRdb copy is limited to in-frame clones, with some not included. The sample consists of 180,000 or so clones, 60% to 80% of them appearing once. The CDR3 totals 16 residues. Germline CDR1 and CDR2: LNHDA and SQIVND (reference sequence). The ends lost 7 bases at V and 0 bases at J; junction bases unmatched: 6. Study observations and caveats: There were a few CMV-associated chains whose specificity for CMV antigens was confirmed in vitro.

The sequence derives from a middle-aged man in good health and CMV-seropositive. The V and J genes are TRBV19 and TRBJ2-6; 7 bases are a match to TRBD1. The sequencing sample was made of PBMCs. The CDR3 spells CASKGDRTSGANVLTF. The CDR3 DNA is TGTGCCAGTAAAGGGGACAGAACCTCTGGGGCCAACGTCCTGACTTTC.